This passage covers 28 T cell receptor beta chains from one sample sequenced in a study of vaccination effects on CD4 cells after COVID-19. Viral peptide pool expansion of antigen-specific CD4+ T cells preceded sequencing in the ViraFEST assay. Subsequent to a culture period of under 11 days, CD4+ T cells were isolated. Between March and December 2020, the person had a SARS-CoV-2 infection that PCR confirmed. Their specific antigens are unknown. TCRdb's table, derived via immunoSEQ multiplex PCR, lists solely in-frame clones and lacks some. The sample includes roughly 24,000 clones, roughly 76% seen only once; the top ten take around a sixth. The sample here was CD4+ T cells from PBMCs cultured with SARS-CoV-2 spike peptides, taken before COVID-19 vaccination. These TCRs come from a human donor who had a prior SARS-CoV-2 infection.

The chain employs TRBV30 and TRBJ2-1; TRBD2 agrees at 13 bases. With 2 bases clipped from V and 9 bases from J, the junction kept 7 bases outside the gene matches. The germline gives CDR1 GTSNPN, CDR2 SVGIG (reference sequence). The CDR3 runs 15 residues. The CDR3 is CAWSQRLAGGIEQFF. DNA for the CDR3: TGTGCCTGGAGTCAAAGACTAGCGGGAGGCATTGAGCAGTTCTTC.

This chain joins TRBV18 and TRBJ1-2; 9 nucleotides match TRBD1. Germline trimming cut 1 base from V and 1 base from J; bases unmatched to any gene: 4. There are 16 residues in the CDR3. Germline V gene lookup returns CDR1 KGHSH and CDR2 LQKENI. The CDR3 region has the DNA TGTGCCAGCTCACCACTTTCGGACAGGGGTAACTATGGCTACACCTTC. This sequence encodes CASSPLSDRGNYGYTF.

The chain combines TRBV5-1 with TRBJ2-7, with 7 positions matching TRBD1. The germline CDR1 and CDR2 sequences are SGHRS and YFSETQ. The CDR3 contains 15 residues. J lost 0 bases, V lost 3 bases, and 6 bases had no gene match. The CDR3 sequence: CASSSTGVSSYEQYF. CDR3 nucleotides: TGCGCCAGCAGCTCTACAGGGGTGAGCTCCTACGAGCAGTACTTC.

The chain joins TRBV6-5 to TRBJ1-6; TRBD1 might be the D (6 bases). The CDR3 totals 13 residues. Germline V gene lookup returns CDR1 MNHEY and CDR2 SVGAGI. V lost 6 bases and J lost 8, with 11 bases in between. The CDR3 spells CASRDEGDSPLHF. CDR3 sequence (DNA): TGTGCCAGCAGGGACGAGGGGGATTCACCCCTCCACTTT.

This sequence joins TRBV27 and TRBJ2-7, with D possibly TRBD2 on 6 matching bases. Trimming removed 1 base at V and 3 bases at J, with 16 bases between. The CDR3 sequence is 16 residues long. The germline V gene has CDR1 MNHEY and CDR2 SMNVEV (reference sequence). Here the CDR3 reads CASSLFSSGSVYEQYF. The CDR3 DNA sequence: TGTGCCAGCAGTTTATTCTCTTCCGGGAGCGTCTACGAGCAGTACTTC.

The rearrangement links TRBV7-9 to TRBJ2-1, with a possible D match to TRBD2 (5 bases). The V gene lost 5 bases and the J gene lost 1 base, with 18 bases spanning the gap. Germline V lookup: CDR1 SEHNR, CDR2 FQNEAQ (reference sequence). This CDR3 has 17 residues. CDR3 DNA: TGTGCCAGCAGCCCTGCTCCAGGCAGCGGTTCCTACAATGAGCAGTTCTTC. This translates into CASSPAPGSGSYNEQFF.

The CDR3 nucleotides are TGTGCCAGCTCACCGGGCCGGGGCATCACAGATACGCAGTATTTT. It encodes CASSPGRGITDTQYF. The chain joins TRBV18 to TRBJ2-3, with D perhaps being TRBD1 or TRBD2 (5 bases each). Germline V gene lookup returns CDR1 KGHSH and CDR2 LQKENI. Trimming took 3 bases from V and 2 from J, leaving 12 bases between them. CDR3 size: 15 residues. The complete variable domain, with remaining parts taken from reference TRBV18 and TRBJ2-3, reads NAGVMQNPRHLVRRRGQEARLRCSPMKGHSHVYWYRQLPEEGLKFMVYLQKENIIDESGMPKERFSAEFPKEGPSILRIQQVVRGDSAAYFCASSPGRGITDTQYFGPGTRLTVL.

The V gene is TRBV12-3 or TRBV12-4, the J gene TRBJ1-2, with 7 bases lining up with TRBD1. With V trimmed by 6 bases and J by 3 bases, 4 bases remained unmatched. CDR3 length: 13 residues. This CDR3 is CASSLGQYYGYTF. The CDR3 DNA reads TGTGCCAGCAGCCTGGGACAGTACTATGGCTACACCTTC.

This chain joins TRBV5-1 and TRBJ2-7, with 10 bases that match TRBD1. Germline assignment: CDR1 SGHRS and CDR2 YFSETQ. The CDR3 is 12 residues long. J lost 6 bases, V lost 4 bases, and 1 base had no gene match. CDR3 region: CASSRDRGEQYF. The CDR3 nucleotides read TGCGCCAGCAGCCGGGACAGGGGCGAGCAGTACTTC.

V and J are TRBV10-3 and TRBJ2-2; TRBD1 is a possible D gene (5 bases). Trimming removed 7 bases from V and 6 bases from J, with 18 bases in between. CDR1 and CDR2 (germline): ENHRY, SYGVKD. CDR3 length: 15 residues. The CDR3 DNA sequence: TGTGCCATCACTGAACGCCAGGGATTCCCCGGGGAGCTGTTTTTT. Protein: CAITERQGFPGELFF.

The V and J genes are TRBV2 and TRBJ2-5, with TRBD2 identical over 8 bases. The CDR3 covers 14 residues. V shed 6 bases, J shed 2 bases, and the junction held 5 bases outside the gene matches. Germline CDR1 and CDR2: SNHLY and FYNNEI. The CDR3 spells CASSDRGGQETQYF. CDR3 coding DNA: TGTGCCAGCAGCGACCGCGGGGGGCAAGAGACCCAGTACTTC.

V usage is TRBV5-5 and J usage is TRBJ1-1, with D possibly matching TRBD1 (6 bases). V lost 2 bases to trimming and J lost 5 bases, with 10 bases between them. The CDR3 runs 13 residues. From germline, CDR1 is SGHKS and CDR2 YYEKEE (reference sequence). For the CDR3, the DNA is TGTGCCAGCAGCTTCGTAGGGGGAACTGAAGCTTTCTTT. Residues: CASSFVGGTEAFF.

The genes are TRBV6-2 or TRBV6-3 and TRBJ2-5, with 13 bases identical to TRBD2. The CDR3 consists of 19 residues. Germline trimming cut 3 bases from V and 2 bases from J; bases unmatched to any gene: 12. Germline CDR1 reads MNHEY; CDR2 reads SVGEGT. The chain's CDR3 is CASSYGLAGDSIKQETQYF. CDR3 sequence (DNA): TGTGCCAGCAGTTATGGACTAGCGGGGGATTCTATTAAACAAGAGACCCAGTACTTC.

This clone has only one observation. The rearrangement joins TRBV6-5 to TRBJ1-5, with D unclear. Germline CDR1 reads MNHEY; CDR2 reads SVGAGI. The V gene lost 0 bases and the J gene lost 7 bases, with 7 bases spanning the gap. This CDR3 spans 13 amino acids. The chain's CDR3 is CASSYSYRQPQHF. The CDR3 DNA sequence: TGTGCCAGCAGTTACTCATACAGACAGCCCCAGCATTTT.

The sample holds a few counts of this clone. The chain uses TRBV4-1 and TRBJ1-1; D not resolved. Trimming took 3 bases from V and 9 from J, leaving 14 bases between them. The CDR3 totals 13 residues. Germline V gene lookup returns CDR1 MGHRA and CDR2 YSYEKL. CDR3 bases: TGCGCCAGCAGCCATTCCCCGGGAGGGAAAGCTTTCTTT. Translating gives CASSHSPGGKAFF.

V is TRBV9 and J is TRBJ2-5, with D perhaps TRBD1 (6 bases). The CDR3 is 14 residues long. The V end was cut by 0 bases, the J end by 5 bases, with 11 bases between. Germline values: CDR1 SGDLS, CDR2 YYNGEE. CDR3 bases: TGTGCCAGCAGCGTAGGGCACAGGGTCGAGACCCAGTACTTC. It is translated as CASSVGHRVETQYF.

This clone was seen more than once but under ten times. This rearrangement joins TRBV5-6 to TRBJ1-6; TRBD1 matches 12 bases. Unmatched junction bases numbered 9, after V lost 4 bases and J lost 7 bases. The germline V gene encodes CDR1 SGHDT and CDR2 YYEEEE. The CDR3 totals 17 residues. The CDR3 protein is CASSPGTGGRQNSPLHF. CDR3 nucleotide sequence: TGTGCCAGCAGCCCTGGGACAGGGGGCCGACAAAATTCACCCCTCCACTTT.

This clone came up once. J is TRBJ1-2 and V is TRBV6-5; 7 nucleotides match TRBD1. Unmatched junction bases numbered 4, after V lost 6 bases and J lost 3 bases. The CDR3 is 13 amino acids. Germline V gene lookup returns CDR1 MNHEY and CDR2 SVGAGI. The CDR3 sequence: CASRTGTDYGYTF. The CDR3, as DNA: TGTGCCAGCAGGACCGGGACAGACTATGGCTACACCTTC.

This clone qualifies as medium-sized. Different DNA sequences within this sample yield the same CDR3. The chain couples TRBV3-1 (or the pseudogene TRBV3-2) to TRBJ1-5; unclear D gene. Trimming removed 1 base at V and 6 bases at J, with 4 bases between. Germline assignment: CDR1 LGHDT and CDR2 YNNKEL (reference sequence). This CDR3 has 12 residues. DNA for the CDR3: TGTGCCAGCAGCCAAGTTGGTCAGCCCCAGCATTTT. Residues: CASSQVGQPQHF.

The CDR3 coding sequence is TGTGCCAGCAGCTTAAGGGACAGTACGCATCAGCCCCAGCATTTT. Translation: CASSLRDSTHQPQHF. The V call is TRBV13, the J call TRBJ1-5; TRBD1 matches 7 bases. Germline-derived CDR1 and CDR2 are PRHDT and FYEKMQ (reference sequence). The CDR3 covers 15 residues. V was pared by 2 bases and J by 5 bases, with 6 bases of the junction left unmatched.

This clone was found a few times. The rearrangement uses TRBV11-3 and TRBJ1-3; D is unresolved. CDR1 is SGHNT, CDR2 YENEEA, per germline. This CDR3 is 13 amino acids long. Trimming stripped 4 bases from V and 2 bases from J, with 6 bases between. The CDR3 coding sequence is TGTGCCAGCAGCTCCTTACCTGGAAACACCATATATTTT. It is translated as CASSSLPGNTIYF.

The CDR3 spells CASSEGLAGYNEQFF. The CDR3 DNA reads as TGTGCCAGCAGTGAAGGACTAGCGGGGTACAATGAGCAGTTCTTC. The chain uses TRBV2 and TRBJ2-1, with 11 bases matching TRBD2. This CDR3 has 15 amino acids. Germline V lookup: CDR1 SNHLY, CDR2 FYNNEI. J lost 4 bases, V lost 1 base, and 0 bases had no gene match. The variable domain in full, completed from reference TRBV2 and TRBJ2-1, reads EPEVTQTPSHQVTQMGQEVILRCVPISNHLYFYWYRQILGQKVEFLVSFYNNEISEKSEIFDDQFSVERPDGSNFTLKIRSTKLEDSAMYFCASSEGLAGYNEQFFGPGTRLTVL.

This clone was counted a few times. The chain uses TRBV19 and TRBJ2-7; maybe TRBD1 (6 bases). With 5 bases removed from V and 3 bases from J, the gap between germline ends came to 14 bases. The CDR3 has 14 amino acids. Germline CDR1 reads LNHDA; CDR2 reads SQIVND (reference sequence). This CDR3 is CASSPTPDSYEQYF. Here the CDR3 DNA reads TGTGCCAGTAGTCCGACCCCGGACAGCTACGAGCAGTACTTC. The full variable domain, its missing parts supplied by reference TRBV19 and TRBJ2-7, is DGGITQSPKYLFRKEGQNVTLSCEQNLNHDAMYWYRQDPGQGLRLIYYSQIVNDFQKGDIAEGYSVSREKKESFPLTVTSAQKNPTAFYLCASSPTPDSYEQYFGPGTRLTVT.

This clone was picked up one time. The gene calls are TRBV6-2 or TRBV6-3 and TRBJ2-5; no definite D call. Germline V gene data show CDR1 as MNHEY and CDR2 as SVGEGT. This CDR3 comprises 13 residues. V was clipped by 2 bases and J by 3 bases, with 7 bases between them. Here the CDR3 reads CASSYTLKETQYF. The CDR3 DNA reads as TGTGCCAGCAGTTACACTCTAAAAGAGACCCAGTACTTC.

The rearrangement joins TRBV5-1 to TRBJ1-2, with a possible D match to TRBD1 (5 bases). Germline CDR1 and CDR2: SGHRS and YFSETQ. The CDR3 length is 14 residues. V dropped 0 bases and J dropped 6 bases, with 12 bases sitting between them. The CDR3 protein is CASSLALGADGYTF. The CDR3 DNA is TGCGCCAGCAGCTTGGCATTAGGGGCGGATGGCTACACCTTC.

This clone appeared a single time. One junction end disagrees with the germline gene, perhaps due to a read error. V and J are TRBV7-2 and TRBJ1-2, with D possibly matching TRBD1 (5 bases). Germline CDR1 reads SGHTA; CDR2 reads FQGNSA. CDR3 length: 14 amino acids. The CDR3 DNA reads TGTTCCAGCAGCTCTCGATGGGGGGACTATGGCTACACCTTC. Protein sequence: CSSSSRWGDYGYTF.

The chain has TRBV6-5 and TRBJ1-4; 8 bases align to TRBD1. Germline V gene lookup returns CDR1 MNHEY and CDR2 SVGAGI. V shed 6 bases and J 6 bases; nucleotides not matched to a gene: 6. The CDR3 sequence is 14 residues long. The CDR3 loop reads CASRKDRVDEKLFF. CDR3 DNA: TGTGCCAGCAGGAAGGACAGGGTTGATGAAAAACTGTTTTTT.

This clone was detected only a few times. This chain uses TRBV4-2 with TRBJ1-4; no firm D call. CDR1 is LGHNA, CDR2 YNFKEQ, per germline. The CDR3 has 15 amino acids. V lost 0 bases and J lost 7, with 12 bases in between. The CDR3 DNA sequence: TGTGCCAGCAGCCAAGATTTCGGGCGAGGTGAAAAACTGTTTTTT. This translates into CASSQDFGRGEKLFF.